The present T cell receptor beta chain was sequenced within a study of T cell responses to AZD1222 COVID-19 vaccine. Second-dose schedules of about 4 or about 12 weeks were combined. Data came from immunoSEQ multiplex PCR; TCRdb stores just in-frame clones and leaves some out. The table records more than 150,000 clones, 85% to 95% of them present only once. The CDR3 covers 14 residues. Trimming left V 0 bases short and J 4 bases short, with 8 bases between. Germline V lookup: CDR1 SGHDN, CDR2 FVKESK. Notes on the study in general: Just a handful of people given AZD1222 tested seropositive at baseline. Donors were mostly white British, more females; clonal diversity possibly underestimated.

This clone was found once. Its cognate antigen is unknown. Source: peripheral blood, taken 28 days after the second AZD1222 dose. The TCR was taken from an adult who received the AZD1222 COVID-19 vaccine. The genes are TRBV14 and TRBJ2-3; D is undetermined. The CDR3 reads CASSQDQPSDTQYF. As DNA, the CDR3 is TGTGCCAGCAGCCAAGATCAGCCGTCAGATACGCAGTATTTT.